A single sample gave rise to the 27 T cell receptor beta chains below, sequenced in a study of T cells after yellow fever vaccination. TCRdb re-called the 5' RACE reads with MiXCR, one entry per CDR3 protein. The repertoire holds a few hundred thousand distinct CDR3 sequences, with 3.5% to 4.5% as singletons. Sequences were derived from PBMCs, sampled 15 days after the yellow fever booster vaccination. All receptors derive from a man between 18 and 29 years old who received the YFV17D yellow fever vaccine.

This clonotype showed up many times. V usage is TRBV5-1 and J usage is TRBJ2-5; 8 bases fit TRBD1. This CDR3 contains 15 residues. Germline values: CDR1 SGHRS, CDR2 YFSETQ. After removal of 2 bases from V and 0 bases from J, the junction contained 3 bases not matched to a gene. The CDR3 reads CASSLDRGNQETQYF. For the CDR3, the DNA is TGCGCCAGCAGCTTAGACAGGGGAAACCAAGAGACCCAGTACTTC.

J is TRBJ1-1 and V is TRBV5-1, with 7 bases fitting TRBD1. This CDR3 is built from 15 residues. Germline values: CDR1 SGHRS, CDR2 YFSETQ. Losses at the gene ends were 4 bases for V and 1 base for J; bases not matched to a gene: 7. The CDR3 nucleotides are TGCGCCAGCAGCCCCTGGCAGGGGGGGAACACTGAAGCTTTCTTT. This sequence encodes CASSPWQGGNTEAFF.

V gene TRBV5-1 combines with J gene TRBJ2-6; unclear D gene. CDR1 is SGHRS and CDR2 is YFSETQ in the germline V gene. The V and J ends lost 1 base and 0 bases respectively, with 17 bases between them. The CDR3 extends over 19 amino acids. Here the CDR3 reads CASSLRSKGIFSGANVLTF. CDR3 DNA: TGCGCCAGCAGCTTGAGATCTAAGGGAATTTTCTCTGGGGCCAACGTCCTGACTTTC.

V gene TRBV7-6 combines with J gene TRBJ2-2; TRBD1 matches at 10 bases. V lost 3 bases, J lost 7 bases, and 2 bases stayed unmatched. The CDR3 is made up of 14 amino acids. Germline CDR1 SGHVS, CDR2 FNYEAQ. In nucleotides, the CDR3 is TGTGCCAGCAGCTTCGGGACAGGGGACGGGGAGCTGTTTTTT. Translated, it gives CASSFGTGDGELFF. Looking up the rest from reference TRBV7-6 and TRBJ2-2 gives the full variable domain: GAGVSQSPRYKVTKRGQDVALRCDPISGHVSLYWYRQALGQGPEFLTYFNYEAQQDKSGLPNDRFSAERPEGSISTLTIQRTEQRDSAMYRCASSFGTGDGELFFGEGSRLTVL.

This clonotype was seen ten or more times. This rearrangement joins TRBV4-1 to TRBJ1-5; the D gene is possibly TRBD1 (5 bases). Trimming took off 0 bases at V and 11 bases at J, with 17 bases between the two ends. There are 15 residues in the CDR3. Per germline, CDR1 MGHRA and CDR2 YSYEKL. CDR3 in amino acids: CASSQDPGALLAQHF. The CDR3, as DNA: TGCGCCAGCAGCCAAGATCCCGGGGCCCTATTAGCCCAGCATTTT.

This clonotype has a handful of counts. The genes are TRBV4-1 and TRBJ1-3; tentatively, D is TRBD1 (6 bases). V lost 0 bases and J lost 5, with 14 bases in between. The CDR3 covers 16 residues. CDR1 and CDR2 (germline): MGHRA, YSYEKL. CDR3 region: CASSQEVLTGRNTIYF. CDR3 nucleotides: TGCGCCAGCAGCCAAGAAGTTTTAACAGGGAGAAACACCATATATTTT.

This clonotype has at least ten counts. J is TRBJ2-3 and V is TRBV20-1; 14 positions match TRBD2. The CDR3 is made up of 17 amino acids. The V and J ends lost 5 bases and 2 bases, in that order; junction bases with no gene match: 9. CDR1 is DFQATT and CDR2 is SNEGSKA in the germline V gene (reference sequence). The CDR3 nucleotides read TGCAGTGCTGAACCGGGACTAGCGGGGGCCCTCACAGATACGCAGTATTTT. It encodes CSAEPGLAGALTDTQYF.

This clonotype was observed at least ten times. The chain recombines TRBV20-1 with TRBJ2-3; 9 bases match TRBD2. Germline assignment: CDR1 DFQATT and CDR2 SNEGSKA (reference sequence). The CDR3 is 14 residues long. V was pared by 6 bases and J by 0 bases, with 4 bases of the junction left unmatched. CDR3 sequence: CSARLAVSTDTQYF. Here the CDR3 DNA reads TGCAGTGCCAGACTAGCGGTGAGCACAGATACGCAGTATTTT.

There are a few counts of this clonotype. The chain has TRBV30 and TRBJ2-7; TRBD1 matches at 7 bases. The CDR3 totals 13 residues. The germline CDR1 and CDR2 sequences are GTSNPN and SVGIG (reference sequence). J gave up 2 bases and V 4 bases, and 5 bases lay outside the gene matches. The DNA for the CDR3 is TGTGCCTGGAAAGGACAGGATGCCTACGAGCAGTACTTC. Amino acids: CAWKGQDAYEQYF.

A few counts support this clonotype. J is TRBJ1-2 and V is TRBV12-3 or TRBV12-4, with D possibly matching TRBD1 (5 bases). Trimming stripped 3 bases from V and 4 bases from J, with 18 bases between. This CDR3 is 16 amino acids long. The CDR3 is CASSLVLTGGFYGYTF. The CDR3, as DNA: TGTGCCAGCAGTTTGGTTCTTACAGGAGGTTTCTATGGCTACACCTTC.

There are many counts of this clonotype. The rearrangement links TRBV7-2 to TRBJ1-2, with TRBD1 matching over 9 bases. This CDR3 has 13 amino acids. From germline, CDR1 is SGHTA and CDR2 FQGNSA. V dropped 5 bases and J dropped 5; count of bases not matched to a gene: 3. The CDR3 sequence is CASSAGTGYGYTF. CDR3 nucleotide sequence: TGTGCCAGCAGCGCCGGGACAGGGTATGGCTACACCTTC.

This clonotype was detected many times. The chain couples TRBV29-1 to TRBJ2-1; 13 bases fit TRBD2. J lost 5 bases, V lost 4 bases, and 2 bases had no gene match. Germline CDR1 and CDR2: SQVTM and ANQGSEA. The CDR3 spans 14 residues. DNA of the CDR3: TGCAGCGTTGCCGGGACTAGCGGGGACAATGAGCAGTTCTTC. Amino acids: CSVAGTSGDNEQFF.

This rearrangement joins TRBV9 to TRBJ1-1; weak D call: TRBD1 (5 bases). Per the germline V gene, CDR1 is SGDLS and CDR2 is YYNGEE. There are 13 residues in the CDR3. The V and J ends lost 0 bases and 6 bases respectively, with 9 bases between them. CDR3 sequence: CASSVASGPEAFF. CDR3 DNA sequence: TGTGCCAGCAGCGTAGCATCAGGGCCTGAAGCTTTCTTT.

V gene TRBV20-1 combines with J gene TRBJ1-1; 8 nucleotides match TRBD1. Germline V lookup: CDR1 DFQATT, CDR2 SNEGSKA (reference sequence). This CDR3 is built from 12 residues. The V segment lost 3 bases and the J segment 4 bases; nucleotides outside the gene matches: 1. CDR3 nucleotide sequence: TGCAGTGCTAGCACAGGGGGCACTGAAGCTTTCTTT. It encodes CSASTGGTEAFF.

The chain couples TRBV20-1 to TRBJ2-5; D may be TRBD1 (6 bases). V was cut by 1 base and J by 2 bases, with 14 bases left in between. Germline V gene sequence: CDR1 DFQATT, CDR2 SNEGSKA (reference sequence). This CDR3 spans 15 amino acids. The chain's CDR3 is CSARGRTALQETQYF. DNA for the CDR3: TGCAGTGCTAGAGGAAGGACAGCTTTACAAGAGACCCAGTACTTC.

This chain joins TRBV4-1 and TRBJ1-4; maybe TRBD1 (6 bases). CDR3 length: 17 amino acids. Germline CDR1 and CDR2: MGHRA and YSYEKL. Trimming removed 0 bases at V and 2 bases at J, with 13 bases between. CDR3 coding DNA: TGCGCCAGCAGCCAAGATCCCGTACAGGGCACTAATGAAAAACTGTTTTTT. Protein sequence: CASSQDPVQGTNEKLFF.

This chain uses TRBV5-1 with TRBJ2-5; 7 bases are a match to TRBD2. The germline gives CDR1 SGHRS, CDR2 YFSETQ. Germline trimming cut 0 bases from V and 2 bases from J; bases unmatched to any gene: 4. The CDR3 sequence is 15 residues long. CDR3 residues: CASSLGAGIQETQYF. DNA for the CDR3: TGCGCCAGCAGCTTGGGAGCGGGGATACAAGAGACCCAGTACTTC.

This clonotype was recorded many times. The V and J genes are TRBV5-1 and TRBJ2-4; no clear D. CDR3 size: 16 residues. V was shortened by 1 base and J by 0 bases, with 11 bases between the two germline ends. Germline-derived CDR1 and CDR2 are SGHRS and YFSETQ. The CDR3 nucleotides read TGCGCCAGCAGCTTGTATGTAGTCGGAGCCAAAAACATTCAGTACTTC. It is translated as CASSLYVVGAKNIQYF.

This clonotype was recorded at least ten times. The chain joins TRBV4-3 to TRBJ1-4; D unclear. The CDR3 contains 18 residues. Germline values: CDR1 LGHNA, CDR2 YSLEER. V was cut by 0 bases and J by 4 bases, with 18 bases left in between. The CDR3: CASSQDLLLGGSNEKLFF. In DNA, the CDR3 is TGCGCCAGCAGCCAAGATCTGTTACTGGGAGGGAGTAATGAAAAACTGTTTTTT.

This clonotype appeared many times. CDR3 region: CSAWDFEETQYF. As DNA, the CDR3 is TGCAGTGCTTGGGACTTTGAAGAGACCCAGTACTTC. This rearrangement joins TRBV20-1 to TRBJ2-5, with D perhaps TRBD2 (6 bases). V dropped 5 bases and J dropped 3 bases, with 10 bases sitting between them. This CDR3 is built from 12 residues. Germline V gene sequence: CDR1 DFQATT, CDR2 SNEGSKA (reference sequence).

This clonotype has only a few counts. V and J are TRBV28 and TRBJ2-1, with 9 nucleotides matching TRBD2. This CDR3 spans 16 amino acids. From germline, CDR1 is MDHEN and CDR2 SYDVKM. The ends lost 3 bases at V and 0 bases at J; junction bases unmatched: 3. In DNA, the CDR3 is TGTGCCAGCAGTTTGCCTAGCGGGGACTCCTACAATGAGCAGTTCTTC. Residues: CASSLPSGDSYNEQFF. Variable domain in full (rest from reference TRBV28 and TRBJ2-1): DVKVTQSSRYLVKRTGEKVFLECVQDMDHENMFWYRQDPGLGLRLIYFSYDVKMKEKGDIPEGYSVSREKKERFSLILESASTNQTSMYLCASSLPSGDSYNEQFFGPGTRLTVL.

The V call is TRBV24-1, the J call TRBJ2-1; 7 bases match TRBD2. Trimming at V came to 0 bases and at J to 5 bases, leaving 0 bases not matched to a gene. The CDR3 spans 14 residues. Germline CDR1 is KGHDR and CDR2 is SFDVKD. Here the CDR3 DNA reads TGTGCCACCAGTGATTTGCGGGGGGACAATGAGCAGTTCTTC. Encoded protein: CATSDLRGDNEQFF.

This clonotype was detected many times. The V call is TRBV7-2, the J call TRBJ2-1, with D perhaps given as TRBD1 or TRBD2 (5 bases each). Trimming took 5 bases from V and 4 from J, leaving 15 bases between them. This CDR3 has 15 residues. Germline V gives CDR1 SGHTA, CDR2 FQGNSA. As DNA, the CDR3 is TGTGCCAGCAGCAAAATCGGGGCCCCGTACAATGAGCAGTTCTTC. Encoded protein: CASSKIGAPYNEQFF.

This clonotype was observed a few times. The chain uses TRBV7-2 and TRBJ1-4; D is unresolved. V lost 5 bases, J lost 1 base, and 14 bases lay in between. Germline lookup yields CDR1 SGHTA and CDR2 FQGNSA. CDR3 length equals 16 residues. Here the CDR3 reads CASSEVGRGTNEKLFF. The CDR3 coding sequence is TGTGCCAGCAGCGAAGTGGGTCGCGGAACTAATGAAAAACTGTTTTTT.

The rearrangement links TRBV5-4 to TRBJ1-4; TRBD1 agrees at 9 bases. The CDR3 totals 17 residues. The germline V gene has CDR1 SGHNT and CDR2 YYREEE (reference sequence). V dropped 2 bases and J dropped 1; count of bases not matched to a gene: 6. CDR3 nucleotide sequence: TGTGCCAGCAGCTTACGTACAGGGGGCTTAACTAATGAAAAACTGTTTTTT. Its protein is CASSLRTGGLTNEKLFF.

This clonotype was found many times. This rearrangement joins TRBV5-1 to TRBJ1-5, with 8 bases lining up with TRBD1. The CDR3 extends over 14 amino acids. V trimming: 5 bases; J trimming: 5 bases; junction bases outside the gene matches: 6. The germline V gene encodes CDR1 SGHRS and CDR2 YFSETQ. CDR3 in amino acids: CASSFGQGDQPQHF. CDR3 nucleotide sequence: TGCGCCAGCAGTTTCGGACAGGGTGATCAGCCCCAGCATTTT.

This clonotype was detected only a few times. The CDR3 DNA follows: TGTGCCAGCAGCGAGGGACAGGGACATACGCAGTATTTT. It yields the protein CASSEGQGHTQYF. V and J are TRBV7-6 and TRBJ2-3, with 9 bases that match TRBD1. Per the germline V gene, CDR1 is SGHVS and CDR2 is FNYEAQ. Losses at the gene ends were 5 bases for V and 7 bases for J; bases not matched to a gene: 4. The CDR3 is 13 residues long. The whole variable domain, remainder taken from reference TRBV7-6 and TRBJ2-3, is GAGVSQSPRYKVTKRGQDVALRCDPISGHVSLYWYRQALGQGPEFLTYFNYEAQQDKSGLPNDRFSAERPEGSISTLTIQRTEQRDSAMYRCASSEGQGHTQYFGPGTRLTVL.